The TCR beta chain under discussion was sequenced for a study of blood T cell repertoires in COVID-19. As for the study in general: The analysed material was cDNA or gDNA that came from T cells, B-cell-depleted T cells, or PBMCs.

Using immunoSEQ multiplex PCR, the repertoire was profiled, and TCRdb retains in-frame clones only, with some absent. The sample has about 150,000 clones, around four fifths seen once; the top ten hold about 3.8%. In germline, CDR1 is SGHNT, CDR2 YYREEE (reference sequence). The V segment lost 4 bases and the J segment 6 bases; nucleotides outside the gene matches: 17. This CDR3 comprises 17 residues. V and J are TRBV5-4 and TRBJ1-1, with 8 nucleotides matching TRBD1. The receptor was isolated from a woman older than 75 with acute or convalescent COVID-19. Sequenced sample: peripheral blood. This CDR3 reads CASSPRGQVVRRAEAFF. The DNA for the CDR3 is TGTGCCAGCAGCCCCCGGGGACAGGTAGTGAGGAGGGCTGAAGCTTTCTTT.